The 13 T cell receptor beta chains in this list originate from one sample, sequenced in a study of control samples from healthy donors and cancer patients. The repertoire was sequenced with immunoSEQ multiplex PCR; TCRdb's copy has only in-frame clones and lacks some. This table holds 60,000 to 75,000 clones, around 87% found once. Source material: PBMCs. The receptors stem from a woman in her forties or fifties with head and neck cancer.

This rearrangement joins TRBV19 to TRBJ1-1, with 7 bases fitting TRBD1. This CDR3 has 15 amino acids. The germline V gene has CDR1 LNHDA and CDR2 SQIVND (reference sequence). V was clipped by 5 bases and J by 1 base; unmatched bases: 7. The CDR3 DNA reads TGTGCCAGTAGTCCCAGGGACAGCCCGAACACTGAAGCTTTCTTT. Protein sequence: CASSPRDSPNTEAFF. Drawing the rest from reference TRBV19 and TRBJ1-1, the complete variable domain is DGGITQSPKYLFRKEGQNVTLSCEQNLNHDAMYWYRQDPGQGLRLIYYSQIVNDFQKGDIAEGYSVSREKKESFPLTVTSAQKNPTAFYLCASSPRDSPNTEAFFGQGTRLTVV.

This clone has more than one count but fewer than ten. V and J are TRBV2 and TRBJ2-2, with 10 bases identical to TRBD2. V lost 5 bases and J lost 6; bases outside the gene matches: 9. Per the germline V gene, CDR1 is SNHLY and CDR2 is FYNNEI. The CDR3 is 16 residues long. The DNA of the CDR3 is TGTGCCAGCAGTTTACTAGCGGGGCCTTCACCCGGGGAGCTGTTTTTT. This sequence encodes CASSLLAGPSPGELFF.

The rearrangement uses TRBV7-3 and TRBJ2-7; 8 bases match TRBD1. Germline loops: CDR1 SGHTA, CDR2 FQGTGA. The CDR3 has 15 residues. Unmatched junction bases numbered 11, after V lost 4 bases and J lost 6 bases. CDR3 region: CASSYQGAAISEQYF. The CDR3 DNA follows: TGTGCCAGCAGCTACCAGGGGGCAGCGATAAGCGAGCAGTACTTC. Drawing the rest from reference TRBV7-3 and TRBJ2-7, the complete variable domain is GAGVSQTPSNKVTEKGKYVELRCDPISGHTALYWYRQSLGQGPEFLIYFQGTGAADDSGLPNDRFFAVRPEGSVSTLKIQRTERGDSAVYLCASSYQGAAISEQYFGPGTRLTVT.

V gene TRBV12-3 or TRBV12-4 combines with J gene TRBJ2-7; no reliable D call. The V end was cut by 1 base, the J end by 5 bases, with 6 bases between. This CDR3 spans 12 amino acids. The CDR3 DNA reads TGTGCCAGCAGTTTAGGGGAAAACGAGCAGTACTTC. It is translated as CASSLGENEQYF.

This clone was found a few times. The chain combines TRBV6-5 with TRBJ1-1; D is unclear. The CDR3 totals 14 residues. CDR1 is MNHEY and CDR2 is SVGAGI in the germline V gene. V was cut by 2 bases and J by 1 base, with 8 bases left in between. The CDR3 reads CASSYAGENTEAFF. CDR3 nucleotides: TGTGCCAGCAGTTACGCAGGTGAGAACACTGAAGCTTTCTTT.

The genes are TRBV24-1 and TRBJ2-5, with 7 nucleotides matching TRBD2. The CDR3 is 16 residues long. Per germline, CDR1 KGHDR and CDR2 SFDVKD. Unmatched junction bases numbered 9, after V lost 1 base and J lost 5 bases. The CDR3 here is CATSDFGRAGLETQYF. CDR3 coding DNA: TGTGCCACCAGTGATTTTGGGAGGGCCGGGCTGGAGACCCAGTACTTC.

The chain employs TRBV28 and TRBJ2-2; maybe TRBD1 (7 bases). Trimming removed 1 base at V and 6 bases at J, with 15 bases between. Germline lookup yields CDR1 MDHEN and CDR2 SYDVKM. The CDR3 is made up of 16 amino acids. The CDR3 region has the DNA TGTGCCAGCAGTTTATTGACTGCAGGGGGGTCCGGGGAGCTGTTTTTT. It yields the protein CASSLLTAGGSGELFF. Filled out from reference TRBV28 and TRBJ2-2, the complete variable domain reads DVKVTQSSRYLVKRTGEKVFLECVQDMDHENMFWYRQDPGLGLRLIYFSYDVKMKEKGDIPEGYSVSREKKERFSLILESASTNQTSMYLCASSLLTAGGSGELFFGEGSRLTVL.

The chain is built from TRBV27 and TRBJ2-2, with 7 nucleotides matching TRBD2. CDR1 is MNHEY and CDR2 is SMNVEV in the germline V gene (reference sequence). The CDR3 length is 19 residues. After removal of 8 bases from V and 2 bases from J, the junction contained 20 bases not matched to a gene. The CDR3, as DNA: TGTGCCAGCTCATCCTACGCGCTTGGGGAGGGCTTTAACACCGGGGAGCTGTTTTTT. Translating it yields CASSSYALGEGFNTGELFF.

V usage is TRBV5-4 and J usage is TRBJ2-3, with D possibly being TRBD2 (6 bases). The CDR3 runs to 17 residues. The V end was cut by 0 bases, the J end by 3 bases, with 17 bases between. Germline V gene data show CDR1 as SGHNT and CDR2 as YYREEE (reference sequence). The CDR3 loop is CASSLGPGVMMTDTQYF. The CDR3 DNA reads TGTGCCAGCAGCTTGGGGCCGGGGGTGATGATGACAGATACGCAGTATTTT.

The rearrangement links TRBV7-6 to TRBJ2-2; no clear D gene. Germline V gene data show CDR1 as SGHVS and CDR2 as FNYEAQ. This CDR3 has 16 residues. The germline V and J ends were trimmed by 1 base and 4 bases, with 13 bases remaining between them. The CDR3 reads CASSLVPVMSTGELFF. The DNA of the CDR3 is TGTGCCAGCAGCTTAGTGCCGGTCATGAGCACCGGGGAGCTGTTTTTT.

The rearrangement joins TRBV28 to TRBJ1-2; TRBD1 agrees at 8 bases. CDR3 size: 12 residues. J was trimmed by 8 bases and V by 4 bases; bases with no gene match: 3. Germline V gene sequence: CDR1 MDHEN, CDR2 SYDVKM. CDR3: CASSSTGEGYTF. In DNA form, the CDR3 reads TGTGCCAGCAGTTCGACAGGGGAGGGCTACACCTTC.

The chain carries TRBV27 and TRBJ1-4; D remains ambiguous. The CDR3 is 15 residues long. CDR1 MNHEY and CDR2 SMNVEV come from the germline V gene (reference sequence). With 5 bases removed from V and 0 bases from J, the gap between germline ends came to 10 bases. The chain's CDR3 is CASSPFTTTNEKLFF. The CDR3 DNA is TGTGCCAGCAGTCCCTTCACCACAACTAATGAAAAACTGTTTTTT.

V and J are TRBV15 and TRBJ1-5; no definite D call. The germline V gene has CDR1 LNHNV and CDR2 YYDKDF (reference sequence). The germline V and J ends were trimmed by 2 bases and 2 bases, with 10 bases remaining between them. The CDR3 totals 15 residues. The CDR3, as DNA: TGTGCCACCAGCAGATCACGGGTTGGCAATCAGCCCCAGCATTTT. Protein product: CATSRSRVGNQPQHF.